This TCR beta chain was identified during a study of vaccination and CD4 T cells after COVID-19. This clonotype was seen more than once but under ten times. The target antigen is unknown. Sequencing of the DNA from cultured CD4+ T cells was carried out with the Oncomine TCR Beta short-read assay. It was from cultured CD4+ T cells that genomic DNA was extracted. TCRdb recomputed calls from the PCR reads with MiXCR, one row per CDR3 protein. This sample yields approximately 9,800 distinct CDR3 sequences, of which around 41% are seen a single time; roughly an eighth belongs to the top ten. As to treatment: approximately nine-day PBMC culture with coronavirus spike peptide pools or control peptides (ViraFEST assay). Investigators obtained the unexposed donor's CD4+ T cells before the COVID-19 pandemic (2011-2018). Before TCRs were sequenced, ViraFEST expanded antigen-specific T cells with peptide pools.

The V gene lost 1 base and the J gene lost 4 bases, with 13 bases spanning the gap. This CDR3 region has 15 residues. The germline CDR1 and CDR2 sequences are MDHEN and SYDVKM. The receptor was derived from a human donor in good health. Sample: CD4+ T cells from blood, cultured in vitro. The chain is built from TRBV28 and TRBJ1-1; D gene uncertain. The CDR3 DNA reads TGTGCCAGCAGTTTATTGGACCGTCAAGGCACTGAAGCTTTCTTT. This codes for CASSLLDRQGTEAFF.